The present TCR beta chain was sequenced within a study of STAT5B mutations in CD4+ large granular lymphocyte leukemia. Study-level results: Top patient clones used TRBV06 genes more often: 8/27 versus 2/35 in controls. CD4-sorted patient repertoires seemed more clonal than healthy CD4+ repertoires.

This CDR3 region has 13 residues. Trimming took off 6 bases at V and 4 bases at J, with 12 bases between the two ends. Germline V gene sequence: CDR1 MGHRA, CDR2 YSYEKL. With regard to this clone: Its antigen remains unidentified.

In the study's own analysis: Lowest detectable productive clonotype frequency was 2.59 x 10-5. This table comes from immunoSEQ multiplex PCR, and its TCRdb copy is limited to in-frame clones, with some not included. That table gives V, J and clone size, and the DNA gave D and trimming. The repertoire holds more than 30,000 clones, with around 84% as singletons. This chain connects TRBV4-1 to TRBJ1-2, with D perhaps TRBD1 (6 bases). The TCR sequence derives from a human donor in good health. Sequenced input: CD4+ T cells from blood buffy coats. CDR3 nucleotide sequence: TGCGCCAGCAGACCAAGGGGGGGCTATGGCTACACCTTC. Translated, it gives CASRPRGGYGYTF.